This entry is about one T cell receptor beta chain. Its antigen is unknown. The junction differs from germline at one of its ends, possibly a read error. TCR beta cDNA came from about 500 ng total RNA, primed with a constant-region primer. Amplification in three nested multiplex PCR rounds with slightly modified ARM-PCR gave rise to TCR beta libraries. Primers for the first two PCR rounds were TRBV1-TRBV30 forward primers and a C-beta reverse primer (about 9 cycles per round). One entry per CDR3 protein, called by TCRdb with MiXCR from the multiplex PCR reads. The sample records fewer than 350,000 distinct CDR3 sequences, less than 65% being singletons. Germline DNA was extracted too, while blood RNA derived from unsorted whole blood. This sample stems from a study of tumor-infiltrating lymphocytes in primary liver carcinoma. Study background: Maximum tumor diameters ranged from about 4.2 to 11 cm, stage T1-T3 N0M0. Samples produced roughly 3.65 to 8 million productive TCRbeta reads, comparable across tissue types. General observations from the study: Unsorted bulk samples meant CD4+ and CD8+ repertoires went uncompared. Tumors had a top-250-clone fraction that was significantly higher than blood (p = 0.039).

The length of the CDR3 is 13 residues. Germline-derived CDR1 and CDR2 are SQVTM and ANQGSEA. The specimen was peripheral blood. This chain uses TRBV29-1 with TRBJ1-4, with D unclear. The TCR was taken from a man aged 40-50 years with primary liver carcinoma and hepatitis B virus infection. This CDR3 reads CIVLSGRNEKLFF. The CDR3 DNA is TGCATCGTTCTCTCTGGACGGAATGAAAAACTGTTTTTT.